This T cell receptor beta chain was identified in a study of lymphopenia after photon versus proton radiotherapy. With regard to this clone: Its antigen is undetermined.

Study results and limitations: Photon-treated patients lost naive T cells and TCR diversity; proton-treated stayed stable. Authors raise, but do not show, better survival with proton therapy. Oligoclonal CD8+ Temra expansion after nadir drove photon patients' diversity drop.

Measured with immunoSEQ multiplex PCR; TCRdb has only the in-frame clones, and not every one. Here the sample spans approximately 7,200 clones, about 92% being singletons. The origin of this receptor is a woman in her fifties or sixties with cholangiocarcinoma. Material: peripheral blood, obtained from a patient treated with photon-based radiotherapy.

CDR3 in amino acids: CASSPSTGELFF. The CDR3 bases are TGTGCCAGCTCACCTTCCACCGGGGAGCTGTTTTTT. V gene TRBV18 combines with J gene TRBJ2-2; D not resolved. This CDR3 has 12 residues. CDR1 KGHSH and CDR2 LQKENI come from the germline V gene. Trimming stripped 3 bases from V and 4 bases from J, with 3 bases between.